Shown below are 20 T cell receptor beta chains from a single sample sequenced in a study of tumor-infiltrating lymphocytes in primary liver carcinoma (dated by TCRdb to the late 2010s). Total RNA and DNA were co-extracted from about 19-30 mg of bulk tissue with the AllPrep DNA/RNA mini kit, without cell sorting. Sequencing instrument: Illumina HiSeq 2500. Using a constant-region primer and ProtoScript II reverse transcriptase, TCRbeta-specific cDNA was reverse-transcribed from about 0.45 ug total RNA. Three nested multiplex PCR rounds, following a slightly modified ARM-PCR procedure, were used to build the TCRbeta libraries. Each of the first two PCR rounds ran for approximately 11 cycles using multiplex TRBV1-TRBV30 forward primers together with a Cbeta reverse primer. TCRdb took the public reads, trimmed them with fastp at Q25, ran MiXCR for clone calling and kept in-frame beta chains. Every distinct CDR3 protein forms one entry, paired with its most common genes and DNA. A total of 90,000 to 150,000 distinct CDR3 sequences appear in this sample, roughly 75% of them only once. The top ten constitute more than 7% of the sample.

The sequenced material came from tumor-adjacent normal liver tissue. The origin of the receptors is a woman aged 55-70 years with primary liver carcinoma and hepatitis B virus infection.

Note on this clonotype: This CDR3 fails to terminate in the conserved phenylalanine or tryptophan, so it likely reflects a read error. The limits of the CDR3 on the DNA are not certain, so only TCRdb's listed CDR3 is given. The chain links TRBV11-2 to TRBJ2-1; the DNA was not compared with TRBD2, the D call given in the table. The CDR3 extends over 12 residues, inclusive of both ends. CDR1 and CDR2 (germline): SGHAT, FQNNGV. The CDR3 loop is CASSLWEDEQSL.

This clonotype was counted ten times or more. The chain has TRBV10-3 and TRBJ2-3; D is undetermined. The CDR3 covers 14 residues. V lost 3 bases, J lost 3 bases, and 10 bases lay in between. Per the germline V gene, CDR1 is ENHRY and CDR2 is SYGVKD. For the CDR3, the DNA is TGTGCCATCAGTGATTTAGGTGGGACAGATACGCAGTATTTT. The encoded protein is CAISDLGGTDTQYF.

On this clonotype itself: Given a much more abundant clone one base away, this may be a read error. As DNA, the CDR3 is TGCGTCAGCAGCATTCAAGCGGGAGTTTCCGGGGAGCTGTTTTTT. This translates into CVSSIQAGVSGELFF. The chain carries TRBV5-1 and TRBJ2-2; 8 bases are a match to TRBD2. The CDR3 has 15 amino acids. Germline CDR1 is SGHRS and CDR2 is YFSETQ.

As to this clonotype: A read error may produce the germline difference seen at one junction end. The chain recombines TRBV11-2 with TRBJ1-1; D call uncertain. The CDR3 contains 13 residues. CDR1 SGHAT and CDR2 FQNNGV come from the germline V gene. CDR3 region: CASSLLRNIEAFF. DNA of the CDR3: TGTGCTAGCAGCTTACTTAGGAACATTGAAGCTTTCTTT.

The rearrangement uses TRBV28 and TRBJ2-1; 9 bases align to TRBD2. CDR1 and CDR2 from the germline V gene are MDHEN and SYDVKM. Unmatched junction bases numbered 7, after V lost 1 base and J lost 0 bases. The CDR3 totals 18 residues. CDR3 sequence: CASSLFGGSGSSYNEQFF. As DNA, the CDR3 is TGTGCCAGCAGTTTATTTGGGGGTAGCGGGAGCTCCTACAATGAGCAGTTCTTC.

As for this clonotype: Since the CDR3 does not end with the conserved phenylalanine or tryptophan, this likely comes from a read error. The chain carries TRBV11-2 and TRBJ2-2, with a possible D match to TRBD2 (6 bases). Germline V CDR1 and CDR2: SGHAT, FQNNGV. The CDR3 has 16 residues. The CDR3 DNA reads as TGTGCCAGCAGCTTACGACTAGAGGATAACACCGGGGGGCTGTTTCTT. This sequence encodes CASSLRLEDNTGGLFL.

Turning to this clonotype: Its ends do not fully match the called genes, so a read error is possible. CDR3 region: CASRSSPDTGGLFF. CDR3 DNA: TGTGCCAGCAGATCGAGCCCTGACACCGGGGGGCTGTTTTTT. This chain joins TRBV11-1 and TRBJ2-2; D possibly corresponds to TRBD2 (6 bases). This CDR3 is built from 14 residues. Germline CDR1 SGHAT, CDR2 FQDESV (reference sequence).

Details on this clonotype: A much larger clone lies one base from this, so it may be a read error. This rearrangement joins TRBV7-8 to TRBJ2-2; D remains unclear. The CDR3 covers 13 residues. The germline V and J ends were trimmed by 7 bases and 7 bases, with 13 bases remaining between them. CDR1 and CDR2 from the germline V gene are SGHVS and FQNEAQ. The CDR3 nucleotides are TGTGCCAGCACCTCTGTTCATATCGGGGAGCTGTTTTTT. Protein sequence: CASTSVHIGELFF.

The chain links TRBV10-3 to TRBJ2-7; TRBD2 is a possible D gene (5 bases). CDR3 length: 14 amino acids. V was clipped by 0 bases and J by 4 bases, with 10 bases between them. CDR1 is ENHRY and CDR2 is SYGVKD in the germline V gene. The CDR3 reads CAISESVREYEQYF. CDR3 nucleotide sequence: TGTGCCATCAGTGAGTCGGTGAGGGAGTACGAGCAGTACTTC.

The table lists this clonotype with a few counts. This sequence joins TRBV19 and TRBJ1-6; 10 bases are shared with TRBD1. V lost 7 bases to trimming and J lost 7 bases; unmatched junction nucleotides: 4. Per the germline V gene, CDR1 is LNHDA and CDR2 is SQIVND (reference sequence). The CDR3 extends over 14 amino acids. In nucleotides, the CDR3 is TGTGCCAGTACGGGGGGACAGGGGAATTCACCCCTCCACTTT. Its translation is CASTGGQGNSPLHF.

This clonotype has a handful of counts. A single base separates this from a much larger clone, so it may be a read error. The chain carries TRBV5-1 and TRBJ2-1, with D possibly called TRBD1 or TRBD2 (6 bases each). V was cut by 2 bases and J by 7 bases, with 19 bases left in between. Germline lookup yields CDR1 SGHRS and CDR2 YFSETQ. The CDR3 runs 16 residues. DNA for the CDR3: TGCGCCAGCAGCTTCTATTGGGGGGCTAGAGAGAATGAGCAGTTCTTC. Translated, it gives CASSFYWGARENEQFF. The full variable domain, its missing parts supplied by reference TRBV5-1 and TRBJ2-1, is KAGVTQTPRYLIKTRGQQVTLSCSPISGHRSVSWYQQTPGQGLQFLFEYFSETQRNKGNFPGRFSGRQFSNSRSEMNVSTLELGDSALYLCASSFYWGARENEQFFGPGTRLTVL.

Comments on this clonotype: This sequence may be a read error, since a much larger clone differs from it by one base. The genes are TRBV7-8 and TRBJ1-5; no definite D call. The length of the CDR3 is 15 residues. V lost 2 bases and J lost 7, with 15 bases in between. Per germline, CDR1 SGHVS and CDR2 FQNEAQ. The DNA for the CDR3 is TGTGCCAGCAGCTTATCAAGGCAGATTTCCCAGCCCCAGCATTTT. This codes for CASSLSRQISQPQHF.

Note on this clonotype: Germline and junction disagree at one end, which may indicate a read error. V is TRBV11-2 and J is TRBJ2-7, with 7 bases lining up with TRBD1. Germline values: CDR1 SGHAT, CDR2 FQNNGV. The CDR3 loop spans 14 amino acids. The CDR3 reads CISSRTGDSYEQYF. The CDR3 coding sequence is TGTATCAGCAGCAGAACAGGGGATAGCTACGAACAGTACTTC.

This clonotype was seen only once. Germline is not matched at one junction end, which may reflect a read error. This sequence joins TRBV6-1 and TRBJ1-5; D is unclear. In germline, CDR1 is MNHNS, CDR2 SASEGT. CDR3 length: 12 amino acids. The CDR3 sequence is CANSEGVLRRHF. CDR3 in DNA: TGTGCCAACAGTGAAGGCGTTCTACGGCGGCATTTT.

Concerning this clonotype itself: This clone may be a read error of a much larger clone one base away. The CDR3 DNA sequence: TGTGCCAGCAGATATGACAGGATACTCTCTGGAAACACCATATATTTT. It codes for CASRYDRILSGNTIYF. The chain links TRBV28 to TRBJ1-3; perhaps TRBD1 as D (6 bases). The CDR3 covers 16 residues. V was pared by 6 bases and J by 0 bases, with 15 bases between. Per germline, CDR1 MDHEN and CDR2 SYDVKM.

Worth noting for this clonotype: This may stem from a read error, because a much larger clone lies one nucleotide away. CDR3 amino acids: CVSSYSGGLAGGNEQFF. DNA of the CDR3: TGTGTCAGCAGTTACTCCGGGGGACTAGCGGGAGGTAATGAGCAGTTCTTC. V and J are TRBV6-5 and TRBJ2-1; 15 bases line up with TRBD2. The CDR3 covers 17 residues. Germline V gives CDR1 MNHEY, CDR2 SVGAGI.

The chain is built from TRBV6-5 and TRBJ1-5; D gene ambiguous. CDR1 and CDR2 (germline): MNHEY, SVGAGI. V shed 4 bases and J shed 6 bases, with 13 bases lying between them. The CDR3 has 14 amino acids. CDR3 sequence reads: CASSSWAGAQPQHF. CDR3 sequence (DNA): TGTGCCAGCAGTTCCTGGGCAGGTGCTCAGCCCCAGCATTTT.

On this clonotype: This CDR3 fails to terminate in the conserved phenylalanine or tryptophan, so it likely reflects a read error. CDR3 in DNA: TGCGCCAGCAGCTTGGCATCAGGGTTGGCTGAAGCTTTCTTG. This sequence encodes CASSLASGLAEAFL. The J gene is TRBJ1-1, the V gene TRBV5-1, with D perhaps matching TRBD1 (5 bases). V was pared by 0 bases and J by 6 bases, with 12 bases between. The CDR3 length is 14 residues. Germline assignment: CDR1 SGHRS and CDR2 YFSETQ.

As regards this clonotype: A much larger clone sits a single nucleotide away, making a read error possible. This chain joins TRBV28 and TRBJ2-3; tentative D call: TRBD1 (5 bases). The tail of the sequence fits TRBJ1-5 better, so the J call may be wrong. CDR1 and CDR2 (germline): MDHEN, SYDVKM. This CDR3 is built from 16 residues. CDR3 bases: TGTGCCAGCAGTTTGTTCGGGGGATCCAGCACAGATACGCAGCATTTT. As protein: CASSLFGGSSTDTQHF.

This chain joins TRBV20-1 and TRBJ2-5; D may correspond to TRBD1 or TRBD2 (5 bases each). V was trimmed by 0 bases and J by 5 bases, leaving 16 bases between them. This CDR3 spans 15 amino acids. The V gene's germline CDR1 is DFQATT and CDR2 SNEGSKA (reference sequence). The CDR3 loop is CSARDSVGRRETQYF. CDR3 DNA: TGCAGTGCTAGAGATAGCGTGGGACGTAGGGAGACCCAGTACTTC.